This TCR beta chain is drawn from a study of T cells in Graves' hyperthyroidism and ophthalmopathy. The investigators amplified TCR beta CDR3 regions from RNA transcripts. A set of HTBI primers served as the primers for a first-round RT-PCR of the TCR CDR3. Each CDR3 protein is one row after TCRdb ran MiXCR on the multiplex PCR reads. The sample records about 640,000 distinct CDR3 sequences, around 21% being singletons. Exclusion followed for patients with uncontrolled infection, other autoimmune disease, pregnancy or lactation. This CDR3 is 13 amino acids long. Germline CDR1 and CDR2: MDHEN and SYDVKM. Trimming removed 7 bases at V and 5 bases at J, with 12 bases between.

V and J are TRBV28 and TRBJ1-5, with a weak D call TRBD1 (6 bases). This clonotype was sampled from a man younger than 40 with Graves' ophthalmopathy. Source material: blood. The CDR3 nucleotides read TGTGCCAGCAAACAGGGAGGGGATCAGCCCCAGCATTTT. This gives the protein CASKQGGDQPQHF.